This T cell receptor beta chain was retrieved from a study of early T cells in non-severe SARS-CoV-2 infection. Study background: Sequencing of bulk RNA from unsorted whole blood was done, without chain pairing.

Attachment of unique molecular identifiers to individual cDNA molecules was performed. One entry per CDR3 protein results from TCRdb running MiXCR on the 5' RACE reads. In the table there are about 83,000 distinct CDR3 sequences, 8.5% to 12% of which are singletons. Germline assignment: CDR1 ENHRY and CDR2 SYGVKD. There are 11 residues in the CDR3. The material was whole blood, obtained at baseline. V and J are TRBV10-3 and TRBJ2-3; no firm D call. This clonotype originated in an adult who was a healthcare worker with PCR-confirmed SARS-CoV-2 infection or an uninfected control (not recorded which). CDR3 in amino acids: CAASEGDTQYF. CDR3 DNA: TGTGCTGCCTCGGAAGGGGATACGCAGTATTTT.